This T cell receptor beta chain derives from a study of T-cell reconstitution after alpha-beta-depleted transplantation in children. Study-wide results and limits: Expanded graft clones numbering several hundred reportedly gave rise to alpha-beta T cells about two months after transplant.

A library of TCRbeta sequences, prepared with unique molecular identifiers, was generated. One entry per CDR3 protein results from TCRdb running MiXCR on the PCR reads. The table shows fewer than 750,000 distinct CDR3 sequences, with 27% occurring only once. Germline V gene sequence: CDR1 SGHRS, CDR2 YFSETQ. CDR3 length: 13 amino acids. Trimming stripped 1 base from V and 6 bases from J, with 9 bases between. This clonotype occurred a few times. The target antigen is unknown. The source of this sequence is a boy in the first two years of life with Wiskott-Aldrich syndrome, due to receive a stem cell transplant. The chain couples TRBV5-1 to TRBJ2-3; D ambiguous. The material sequenced was PBMCs, taken before TCRalphabeta/CD19-depleted stem cell transplant. The CDR3 DNA sequence: TGCGCCAGCAGCTTGTTTGACTCCGATACGCAGTATTTT. Translated: CASSLFDSDTQYF.